Given below is one TCR beta chain in context. The target of this receptor is not known. No base quality information exists; no much larger clone differs at one position. The sample belongs to a study of Graves' ophthalmopathy and Graves' hyperthyroidism (dated by TCRdb to 2016 to 2019). Notes on the research overall: Hyperthyroidism was considered stable if no progression to ophthalmopathy occurred within 18 months of follow-up. TCR beta repertoire signatures were used to distinguish Graves' ophthalmopathy from Graves' hyperthyroidism and to predict progression to ophthalmopathy. The independent validation cohort included approximately 19 hyperthyroidism patients plus 17 patients who later progressed from hyperthyroidism to ophthalmopathy. Following sampling, methimazole starting at 30 mg daily was administered to hyperthyroidism patients, and high-dose intravenous methylprednisolone was administered to ophthalmopathy patients. T-cell repertoires of thyroid tissue and blood were compared in 5 or 6 hyperthyroidism patients. In total, 135 blood samples were TCR-sequenced: approximately 42 ophthalmopathy, some 80 hyperthyroidism and roughly 17 hyperthyroidism-to-ophthalmopathy patients. To explore V-J signatures distinguishing ophthalmopathy from hyperthyroidism, a discovery set of 100 or so patients (fewer than 45 ophthalmopathy, around 55 stable hyperthyroidism) was enrolled.

General study outcomes and caveats: Among expanded thyroid clonotypes with frequency above 0.001, most also showed up in blood, which suggests that blood repertoires may reflect the thyroid immune response. In cross-validation, the 13-signature model distinguished ophthalmopathy from stable hyperthyroidism with 87.88% sensitivity and around 81% specificity, while in the test set the corresponding values were about 79% and 69%. In validation, the model predicted ophthalmopathy progression with 55% to 71% sensitivity and roughly 78% specificity; some 13 predicted patients were CT-confirmed with GO in a median of 6.5 months. No statistical method was used to predetermine the sample size, and group allocation was not hidden from the investigators.

For repertoire sequencing, TCR beta CDR3 regions were amplified from RNA transcripts. The first round was an RT-PCR using HTBI primers with the Qiagen OneStep RT-PCR kit, and this first round was followed by a second-round multiplex PCR, then size selection and purification. The libraries underwent paired-end sequencing with 100 bp reads on an Illumina HiSeq2000. The published analysis was carried out like this. SOAPnuke was used to process the reads, throwing out any read that had adapters, had uncalled bases, had a mean Phred below 15, or lacked an exact constant-primer or identifier match. High-quality paired reads were merged with COPE v1.2.5. Unique nucleotide sequences were defined as clonotypes and aligned to IMGT TRB V, D and J references using MiTCR v1.1. The analysis was limited to V-J combinations with a frequency above 0.0001, which together covered more than 98% of repertoires. For each V-J combination, a TCR clonal expansion and chaos score was defined as F50 clonal expansion divided by the chaos observed in the TCRdist matrix. Welch's t-statistics and random forest were used to reduce the features to some 13 V-J combinations, which were then used as input to a naive Bayes classifier. The Morisita-Horn index was used to measure how similar the thyroid and blood repertoires were. The public reads were reprocessed in TCRdb via fastp at Q25 and MiXCR, keeping in-frame beta chains. For every CDR3 protein sequence, its rows merge into one entry that carries the most common genes and DNA. TCRdb, not the authors, supplied the V and J calls. The sample has around 1,200,000 distinct CDR3 sequences on record, 35% to 40% of them singletons. The ten largest account for approximately 12% of the sample.

Patients with hyperthyroidism were aged 18 to 65 years, had been newly diagnosed, and had a disease duration of less than 2 months. Patients with other autoimmune diseases, uncontrolled infections, pregnancy or lactation were excluded from the study. Clinical symptoms, serum thyroxine, TRAb, thyroid ultrasound and orbital computed tomography formed the basis of the diagnosis. Trizol reagent was used to extract the total RNA, and its quality was then checked on an Agilent 2100 Bioanalyzer. Via the germline V gene, CDR1 is SGHTA and CDR2 FQGNSA. The V and J ends are trimmed by 5 bases and 6 bases, leaving 11 bases between them. From the cysteine up to the phenylalanine, the CDR3 has a length of 13 residues. This entry keeps only the CDR3 DNA: 39 bases, framed from base 1.

Here the chain combines TRBV7-2 and TRBJ1-5; the D gene cannot be named for sure. The receptor was isolated from an adult man with Graves' hyperthyroidism. The sample taken for sequencing was peripheral blood or thyroid tissue (not recorded which). The bases read TGTGCCAGCAGCGTAACAGATAGTCAGCCCCAGCATTTT. This sequence encodes CASSVTDSQPQHF.